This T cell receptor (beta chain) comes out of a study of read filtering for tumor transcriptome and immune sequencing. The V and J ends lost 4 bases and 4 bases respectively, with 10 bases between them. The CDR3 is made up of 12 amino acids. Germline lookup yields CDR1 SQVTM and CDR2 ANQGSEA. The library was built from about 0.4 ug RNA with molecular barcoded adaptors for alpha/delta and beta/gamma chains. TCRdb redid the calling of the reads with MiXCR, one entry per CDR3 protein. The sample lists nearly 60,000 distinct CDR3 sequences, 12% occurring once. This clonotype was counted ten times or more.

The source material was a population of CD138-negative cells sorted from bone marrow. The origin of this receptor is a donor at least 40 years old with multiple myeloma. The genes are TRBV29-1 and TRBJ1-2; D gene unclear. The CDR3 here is CSVVEGSYGYTF. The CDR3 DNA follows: TGCAGCGTTGTTGAGGGTTCCTATGGCTACACCTTC.